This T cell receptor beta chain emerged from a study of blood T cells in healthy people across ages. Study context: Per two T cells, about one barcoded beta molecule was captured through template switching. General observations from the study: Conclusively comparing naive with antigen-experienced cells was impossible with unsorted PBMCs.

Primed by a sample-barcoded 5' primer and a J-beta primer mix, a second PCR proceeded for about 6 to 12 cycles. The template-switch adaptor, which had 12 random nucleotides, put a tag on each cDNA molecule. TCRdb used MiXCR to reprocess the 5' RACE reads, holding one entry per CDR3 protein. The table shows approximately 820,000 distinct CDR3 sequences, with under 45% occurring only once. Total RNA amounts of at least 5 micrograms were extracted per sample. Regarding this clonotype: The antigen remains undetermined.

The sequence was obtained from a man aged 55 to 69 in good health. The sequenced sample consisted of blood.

In nucleotides, the CDR3 is TGTGCCACCAGCGGTGGACAGGGGGCTTGGGAGACCCAGTTCTTC. This gives the protein CATSGGQGAWETQFF. V gene TRBV15 combines with J gene TRBJ2-1, with 11 bases lining up with TRBD1. Germline CDR1 and CDR2: LNHNV and YYDKDF (reference sequence). The V gene end was trimmed by 5 bases and the J gene end by 13 bases; junction bases not matched to a gene: 13. The CDR3 sequence is 15 residues long.